These T cell receptor beta chains were read from a single sample in a study of blood T cell repertoires in COVID-19. Generated by immunoSEQ multiplex PCR, the TCRdb table keeps only in-frame clones and is missing some. The sample records roughly 350,000 clones, around 87% being singletons. The specimen was peripheral blood. Receptors were obtained from a woman between 50 and 59 years old with COVID-19, enrolled during active disease. CDR3s include the opening cysteine and the closing phenylalanine or tryptophan. The D gene is left open where the match is weak. Size values are once, few and many counts, or a class for expanded clones, and some rows have none.

j_call,d_call,v_call,clone_size,cdr3_aa,cdr3_nt
TRBJ2-1,NA,TRBV19,few,CASSHSLNEQFF,TGTGCCAGTAGCCACTCCTTGAATGAGCAGTTCTTC
TRBJ2-7,NA,TRBV5-4,NA,CASSLALYEQYF,TGTGCCAGCAGCTTGGCCCTGTACGAGCAGTACTTC
TRBJ1-2,NA,TRBV19,NA,CATSRENRGYTF,TGTGCCACCTCGCGGGAGAACAGGGGCTACACCTTC
TRBJ1-2,NA,TRBV18,NA,CASSPGRRGIVPANYGYTF,TGTGCCAGCTCACCTGGGCGGCGGGGAATAGTGCCGGCTAACTATGGCTACACCTTC
TRBJ2-1,TRBD2,TRBV7-2,NA,CASSLRPGLVGNEQFF,TGTGCCAGCAGCTTGAGGCCGGGACTAGTGGGCAATGAGCAGTTCTTC
TRBJ1-1,TRBD1,TRBV19,NA,CASSWTGNTEAFF,TGTGCCAGTTCCTGGACAGGGAACACTGAAGCTTTCTTT
TRBJ2-2,TRBD2,TRBV2,NA,CASSPSGGSARFGELFF,TGTGCCAGCAGTCCCTCGGGCGGGAGTGCCAGGTTCGGGGAGCTGTTTTTT
TRBJ1-2,TRBD1,TRBV6-5,NA,CASSYSRQGAQGYTF,TGTGCCAGCAGTTACTCGAGACAGGGGGCGCAAGGCTACACCTTC
TRBJ2-3,TRBD2,TRBV11-2,NA,CASSMSEGTSGRYF,TGTGCCAGCAGCATGAGTGAGGGGACTAGCGGGAGGTATTTT
TRBJ1-2,TRBD1,TRBV6-5,NA,CAGRGTGLDGYTF,TGTGCCGGCCGGGGGACAGGGTTGGATGGCTACACCTTC
TRBJ2-7,TRBD2,TRBV7-6,NA,CASSQAGSSYEQYF,TGTGCCAGCAGCCAAGCGGGGAGCTCCTACGAGCAGTACTTC
TRBJ2-4,NA,TRBV24-1,NA,CATSRGGTKNIQYF,TGTGCCACCAGCCGCGGAGGTACCAAAAACATTCAGTACTTC
TRBJ2-1,TRBD2,TRBV5-8,NA,CASSSGPGTSRFNEQFF,TGTGCCAGCAGCTCGGGGCCCGGGACTAGCAGATTCAATGAGCAGTTCTTC
TRBJ1-1,NA,TRBV11-3,NA,CASSPQGQNTEAFF,TGTGCCAGCAGCCCCCAGGGGCAGAACACTGAAGCTTTCTTT
TRBJ1-5,TRBD1,TRBV27,NA,CATKGGTGNQPQHF,TGTGCCACCAAGGGGGGGACAGGGAATCAGCCCCAGCATTTT
TRBJ2-5,NA,TRBV4-3,NA,CASSQDLGRETQYF,TGCGCCAGCAGCCAAGATCTGGGGAGGGAGACCCAGTACTTC